This T cell receptor beta chain was obtained from a study of control samples from healthy donors and cancer patients. CDR3 size: 17 residues. The V end was cut by 5 bases, the J end by 2 bases, with 19 bases between. The V gene's germline CDR1 is LNHNV and CDR2 YYDKDF (reference sequence). Some clones are missing from TCRdb's copy, which holds only in-frame ones; the method was immunoSEQ multiplex PCR. The sample has just under 150,000 clones, around 90% seen once. The J gene is TRBJ1-3, the V gene TRBV15; D is undetermined. Material: blood. The source is a man aged 25-45 years in good health. The CDR3, as DNA: TGTGCCACCAGCTTGGTAACAGCATGGGCAACTGGAAACACCATATATTTT. This codes for CATSLVTAWATGNTIYF.